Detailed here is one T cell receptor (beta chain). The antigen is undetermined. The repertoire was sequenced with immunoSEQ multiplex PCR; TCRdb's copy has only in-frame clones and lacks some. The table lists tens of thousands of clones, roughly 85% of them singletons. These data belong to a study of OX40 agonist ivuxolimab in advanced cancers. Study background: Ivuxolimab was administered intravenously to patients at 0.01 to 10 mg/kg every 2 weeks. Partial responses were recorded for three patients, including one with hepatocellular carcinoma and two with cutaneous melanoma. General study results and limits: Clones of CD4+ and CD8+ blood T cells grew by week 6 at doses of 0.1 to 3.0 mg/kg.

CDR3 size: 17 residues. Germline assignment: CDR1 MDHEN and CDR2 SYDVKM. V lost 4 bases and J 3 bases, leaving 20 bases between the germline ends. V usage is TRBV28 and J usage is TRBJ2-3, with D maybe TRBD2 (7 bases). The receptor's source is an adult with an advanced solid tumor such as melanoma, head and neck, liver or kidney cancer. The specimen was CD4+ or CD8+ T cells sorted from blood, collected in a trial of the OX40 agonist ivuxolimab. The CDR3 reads CASSSPEAGAGTDTQYF. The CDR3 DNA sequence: TGTGCCAGCAGTTCGCCCGAGGCGGGGGCCGGAACAGATACGCAGTATTTT.